The rows below give T cell receptor beta chains drawn from one sample of a study of blood T cells in healthy people across ages. TCRdb independently ran MiXCR on the 5' RACE reads; one entry per CDR3 protein. The sample holds some 890,000 distinct CDR3 sequences, roughly 28% seen once. The same sample was also studied in work on T cells of mothers and their children.

The material sequenced was blood. Receptor source: a woman in her forties in good health. Both conserved end residues are part of each CDR3. The D gene is left open where the match is weak. Some rows mark clone size as missing; the rest say once, few, many or name a class of expanded clone.

13 TRBJ1-1 . TRBV10-3 . TGTGCCATCCGAACCGGCCAGAACACTGAAGCTTTCTTT CAIRTGQNTEAFF
15 TRBJ2-7 . TRBV6-5 . TGTGCCAGCAGTTACGCTACGGGGGTGATCAACGAGCAGTACTTC CASSYATGVINEQYF
14 TRBJ2-6 . TRBV20-1 . TGCAGTGCTAGCGACTTTTCTGGGGCCAACGTCCGGACTTTC CSASDFSGANVRTF
15 TRBJ2-7 TRBD2 TRBV28 . TGTGCCAGCCTCCCGCCGGGACTAGCGGCCTACGAGCAGTACTTC CASLPPGLAAYEQYF
19 TRBJ2-3 TRBD2 TRBV6-5 . TGTGCCAGCAGTTACGGCCCTTTAACGAGGACTAGCGGGGAGGATACGCAGTATTTT CASSYGPLTRTSGEDTQYF
12 TRBJ2-7 TRBD1 TRBV7-9 many TGTGCCAGCAGTTTCGACAGGGGCGAGCAGTACTTC CASSFDRGEQYF
14 TRBJ2-3 . TRBV7-2 . TGTGCCAGCAGCTTAGTACCAGGCGGGGATACGCAGTATTTT CASSLVPGGDTQYF
13 TRBJ1-1 . TRBV7-3 few TGTGCCAGCAGCTCCGACCTGGCCACTGAAGCTTTCTTT CASSSDLATEAFF
14 TRBJ1-2 . TRBV20-1 few TGCAGTGCAATAGAGAGTGGTACAGGGTTTGGCTACACCTTC CSAIESGTGFGYTF
15 TRBJ2-7 TRBD2 TRBV20-1 . TGCAGTGCAGGACTAGCGGGCCGTTTATCCTACGAGCAGTACTTC CSAGLAGRLSYEQYF
18 TRBJ2-7 TRBD2 TRBV4-2 many TGTGCCAGCAGCCAAGATTCCCTGAAGCGGGGGGGCATCTACGAGCAGTACTTC CASSQDSLKRGGIYEQYF
14 TRBJ1-2 . TRBV5-4 . TGTGCCAGCAGCGCAAACAGGGCCCTCTATGGCTACACCTTC CASSANRALYGYTF
13 TRBJ2-2 . TRBV10-1 . TGCGCCAGCAGTGAGAGGGGTGGCGGGGAGCTGTTTTTT CASSERGGGELFF
17 TRBJ1-1 . TRBV11-2 . TGTGCCAGCAGCTTAGGTCGTGGCAGTTTTATTAACACTGAAGCTTTCTTT CASSLGRGSFINTEAFF
15 TRBJ1-6 TRBD1 TRBV7-8 . TGTGCCAGCAGCCCCGGACAGGGGGCTGGGTCACCCCTCCACTTT CASSPGQGAGSPLHF
14 TRBJ1-2 . TRBV28 many TGTGCCAGCAGTTTACCCCCGCCTAACTATGGCTACACCTTC CASSLPPPNYGYTF
15 TRBJ2-3 . TRBV6-5 . TGTGCCAGCAGTTACTCGGGCAGCGGCACAGATACGCAGTATTTT CASSYSGSGTDTQYF